Below are 23 T cell receptor beta chains sequenced from a single sample in a study of blood T cell repertoires in COVID-19. Profiling relied on immunoSEQ multiplex PCR, and the TCRdb table lists in-frame clones only, not all of them. The sample has 300,000 to 350,000 clones, more than 85% seen once. The sample was PBMCs or T cells enriched from blood (not recorded which). The origin of the receptors is a woman aged 30 to 39 who had recovered from COVID-19.

The V call is TRBV7-9, the J call TRBJ1-1, with TRBD1 identical over 10 bases. CDR1 is SEHNR and CDR2 is FQNEAQ in the germline V gene (reference sequence). There are 15 residues in the CDR3. V lost 2 bases, J lost 6 bases, and 6 bases stayed unmatched. CDR3 DNA sequence: TGTGCCAGCAGCTTATACGGACAGGGGGAGGCTGAAGCTTTCTTT. Protein: CASSLYGQGEAEAFF.

This clone was seen more than once but under ten times. This rearrangement joins TRBV28 to TRBJ2-2; TRBD1 matches 7 bases. The germline CDR1 and CDR2 sequences are MDHEN and SYDVKM. This CDR3 spans 15 amino acids. V shed 5 bases, J shed 6 bases, and the junction held 9 bases outside the gene matches. The DNA of the CDR3 is TGTGCCAGCAGTACCGGGACAGTAGTGGCCGGGGAGCTGTTTTTT. It specifies CASSTGTVVAGELFF. Filled out from reference TRBV28 and TRBJ2-2, the complete variable domain reads DVKVTQSSRYLVKRTGEKVFLECVQDMDHENMFWYRQDPGLGLRLIYFSYDVKMKEKGDIPEGYSVSREKKERFSLILESASTNQTSMYLCASSTGTVVAGELFFGEGSRLTVL.

The chain has TRBV28 and TRBJ1-5; TRBD1 might be the D (6 bases). Trimming removed 0 bases at V and 4 bases at J, with 16 bases between. This CDR3 spans 17 amino acids. Germline-derived CDR1 and CDR2 are MDHEN and SYDVKM. This chain's CDR3 is CASSLWQGQSGNQPQHF. CDR3 DNA sequence: TGTGCCAGCAGTTTATGGCAGGGGCAAAGTGGGAATCAGCCCCAGCATTTT.

The chain joins TRBV7-6 to TRBJ1-1, with 10 bases matching TRBD1. CDR1 is SGHVS, CDR2 FNYEAQ, per germline. Losses at the gene ends were 5 bases for V and 0 bases for J; bases not matched to a gene: 9. This CDR3 is 17 amino acids long. DNA for the CDR3: TGTGCCAGCAGCCGATCGGGACAGGGGTCATTGAACACTGAAGCTTTCTTT. This codes for CASSRSGQGSLNTEAFF.

This clone has only one observation. The V gene is TRBV11-2, the J gene TRBJ1-4, with D unresolved. Trimming stripped 5 bases from V and 2 bases from J, with 15 bases between. CDR3 size: 16 residues. Germline values: CDR1 SGHAT, CDR2 FQNNGV. CDR3 in DNA: TGTGCCAGCAGCCTTTGGCAGGCGGGGACTAATGAAAAACTGTTTTTT. It codes for CASSLWQAGTNEKLFF.

The V gene is TRBV18, the J gene TRBJ1-6; 9 bases are shared with TRBD1. J lost 9 bases, V lost 2 bases, and 11 bases had no gene match. Germline V gene data show CDR1 as KGHSH and CDR2 as LQKENI. The length of the CDR3 is 17 residues. The CDR3 sequence: CASSPKTPGQGGSPLHF. The CDR3 bases are TGTGCCAGCTCACCAAAGACTCCGGGACAGGGAGGTTCACCCCTCCACTTT.

This rearrangement joins TRBV10-3 to TRBJ2-5; 7 bases line up with TRBD1. Germline V lookup: CDR1 ENHRY, CDR2 SYGVKD. The CDR3 is made up of 14 amino acids. J lost 0 bases, V lost 6 bases, and 4 bases had no gene match. The CDR3 DNA reads as TGTGCCATCAGGGGGACAGAAGACCAAGAGACCCAGTACTTC. Its translation is CAIRGTEDQETQYF.

This chain connects TRBV24-1 to TRBJ2-5; 15 bases match TRBD2. The germline V gene has CDR1 KGHDR and CDR2 SFDVKD. J lost 4 bases, V lost 3 bases, and 2 bases had no gene match. The CDR3 covers 16 residues. CDR3 loop: CATSDVGLAGGETQYF. In DNA form, the CDR3 reads TGTGCCACCAGTGATGTGGGACTAGCGGGGGGAGAGACCCAGTACTTC.

The V and J genes are TRBV7-9 and TRBJ2-2; weak D call: TRBD2 (6 bases). V lost 7 bases to trimming and J lost 4 bases, with 16 bases between them. This CDR3 region has 15 residues. Germline-derived CDR1 and CDR2 are SEHNR and FQNEAQ (reference sequence). CDR3 in amino acids: CASTQRGTVTGELFF. As DNA, the CDR3 is TGTGCCAGCACCCAACGGGGGACGGTCACCGGGGAGCTGTTTTTT.

The chain links TRBV28 to TRBJ1-2; TRBD1 matches at 7 bases. Germline lookup yields CDR1 MDHEN and CDR2 SYDVKM. The CDR3 spans 15 residues. Trimming cost V 5 bases and J 0 bases; bases outside gene matches: 6. CDR3 residues: CASSPRTGANYGYTF. The CDR3 nucleotides read TGTGCCAGCAGTCCCCGGACAGGAGCTAACTATGGCTACACCTTC.

This rearrangement joins TRBV3-1 (or the pseudogene TRBV3-2) to TRBJ2-5, with no clear D. Trimming cost V 4 bases and J 5 bases, with 11 bases left between them. The CDR3 is made up of 13 amino acids. CDR1 LGHDT and CDR2 YNNKEL come from the germline V gene (reference sequence). The CDR3 region is CASSLSGRETQYF. As DNA, the CDR3 is TGTGCCAGCAGCCTCTCAGGCCGGGAGACCCAGTACTTC.

The V call is TRBV12-5, the J call TRBJ1-1, with D hard to call. The CDR3 consists of 13 residues. V gave up 1 base and J gave up 7 bases, with 10 bases separating them. Germline CDR1 reads LGHNT; CDR2 reads FRNRAP. The CDR3 spells CASGLGRSGEAFF. The DNA of the CDR3 is TGTGCTAGTGGTTTGGGACGGTCGGGTGAAGCTTTCTTT.

This rearrangement joins TRBV29-1 to TRBJ2-7; 8 bases match TRBD2. Germline trimming cut 5 bases from V and 2 bases from J; bases unmatched to any gene: 11. Germline CDR1 reads SQVTM; CDR2 reads ANQGSEA. The CDR3 sequence is 15 residues long. CDR3 residues: CSVLLLAGGTYEQYF. The CDR3 region has the DNA TGCAGCGTTCTTCTTCTAGCGGGTGGGACCTACGAGCAGTACTTC.

This chain joins TRBV5-6 and TRBJ2-7; weak D call: TRBD2 (6 bases). Between the trimmed V and J ends, which lost 4 bases and 2 bases, there was a span of 16 bases. The CDR3 contains 15 residues. Germline V gene data show CDR1 as SGHDT and CDR2 as YYEEEE. The CDR3 is CASSLRDFAAYEQYF. The CDR3 DNA reads TGTGCCAGCAGCCTCCGGGACTTTGCTGCCTACGAGCAGTACTTC.

This clone came up once. The chain carries TRBV12-3 or TRBV12-4 and TRBJ1-2; D unclear. Deletions cut 2 bases from V and 5 bases from J, with 6 bases between. CDR3 length: 12 amino acids. This chain's CDR3 is CASSLQVYGYTF. The DNA of the CDR3 is TGTGCCAGCAGTTTACAGGTTTATGGCTACACCTTC.

This sequence joins TRBV9 and TRBJ2-7; tentatively, D is TRBD1 (6 bases). The V end was cut by 0 bases, the J end by 5 bases, with 21 bases between. Germline V gives CDR1 SGDLS, CDR2 YYNGEE. The CDR3 runs 17 residues. CDR3 DNA sequence: TGTGCCAGCAGCGTAGAGACCTTCCTGGGGGCTTTACACGAGCAGTACTTC. Translating it yields CASSVETFLGALHEQYF.

The rearrangement joins TRBV5-4 to TRBJ2-1, with 10 bases identical to TRBD2. Germline assignment: CDR1 SGHNT and CDR2 YYREEE (reference sequence). The junction had 18 bases not matched to a gene; V was cut back by 4 bases and J by 8 bases. This CDR3 contains 18 residues. CDR3 sequence (DNA): TGTGCCAGCAGCCCCCAATCCCATTTAGCGGGGGGCCACGATGAGCAGTTCTTC. Its protein is CASSPQSHLAGGHDEQFF. Drawing the rest from reference TRBV5-4 and TRBJ2-1, the complete variable domain is ETGVTQSPTHLIKTRGQQVTLRCSSQSGHNTVSWYQQALGQGPQFIFQYYREEENGRGNFPPRFSGLQFPNYSSELNVNALELDDSALYLCASSPQSHLAGGHDEQFFGPGTRLTVL.

The chain combines TRBV7-9 with TRBJ1-2; D gene ambiguous. The CDR3 totals 14 residues. V lost 1 base and J lost 1, with 7 bases in between. The V gene's germline CDR1 is SEHNR and CDR2 FQNEAQ (reference sequence). The CDR3 DNA follows: TGTGCCAGCAGCTTAGAAGCCGATAACTATGGCTACACCTTC. Encoded protein: CASSLEADNYGYTF.

In the case of this clone: One end of the junction is discordant with germline, which a read error may explain. The chain uses TRBV13 and TRBJ2-1; 9 positions agree with TRBD1. Germline CDR1 is PRHDT and CDR2 is FYEKMQ (reference sequence). The length of the CDR3 is 17 residues. The CDR3 region is CASSLYQQTGGYYEQFF. In DNA form, the CDR3 reads TGTGCCAGCAGCCTCTACCAACAAACAGGGGGCTACTATGAGCAGTTCTTC.

V and J are TRBV3-1 (or the pseudogene TRBV3-2) and TRBJ1-1, with D perhaps TRBD1 (5 bases). The V end lost 1 base, the J end lost 5 bases, and 11 bases lay between the germline ends. This CDR3 region has 14 residues. The germline gives CDR1 LGHDT, CDR2 YNNKEL (reference sequence). The CDR3 spells CASSQGGVLTEAFF. The CDR3 DNA reads TGTGCCAGCAGCCAAGGGGGGGTCTTGACTGAAGCTTTCTTT.

V and J are TRBV5-4 and TRBJ2-1; the D gene is possibly TRBD2 (6 bases). This CDR3 comprises 15 residues. Between the trimmed V and J ends, which lost 4 bases and 0 bases, there was a span of 11 bases. Germline V gene sequence: CDR1 SGHNT, CDR2 YYREEE (reference sequence). CDR3 bases: TGTGCCAGCAGCCTCGACGGGGGCTCCTACAATGAGCAGTTCTTC. Its translation: CASSLDGGSYNEQFF. The variable domain in full, with the rest retrieved from reference TRBV5-4 and TRBJ2-1, is ETGVTQSPTHLIKTRGQQVTLRCSSQSGHNTVSWYQQALGQGPQFIFQYYREEENGRGNFPPRFSGLQFPNYSSELNVNALELDDSALYLCASSLDGGSYNEQFFGPGTRLTVL.

This clone has a single count. The chain uses TRBV30 and TRBJ2-7, with 10 bases that match TRBD1. With 3 bases clipped from V and 6 bases from J, the junction kept 2 bases outside the gene matches. Looked up from germline, CDR1 is GTSNPN and CDR2 is SVGIG (reference sequence). This CDR3 is built from 12 residues. The CDR3 reads CAWRTGGSEQYF. The CDR3 nucleotides read TGTGCCTGGAGGACAGGGGGCAGCGAGCAGTACTTC.

The rearrangement uses TRBV6-2 or TRBV6-3 and TRBJ2-5; D is ambiguous. This CDR3 comprises 14 residues. V was pared by 2 bases and J by 6 bases, with 13 bases between. The germline gives CDR1 MNHEY, CDR2 SVGEGT. The CDR3 is CASSYIVARQTQYF. CDR3 nucleotide sequence: TGTGCCAGCAGTTACATTGTAGCTAGGCAGACCCAGTACTTC.